This T cell receptor (beta chain) came from a study of cytomegalovirus exposure and HLA in healthy donors. Study details: The 120 validation repertoires were produced on the same platform as the 550 to 700 repertoires of the first cohort. This was reported in a later analysis.

Broader study findings: Rarity held for most TCR sequences, but there were some public TCRs that occurred in many donors.

Concerning this clone itself: Its cognate antigen is unknown.

This table comes from immunoSEQ multiplex PCR, and its TCRdb copy is limited to in-frame clones, with some not included. Among around 52,000 clones listed, 88% were seen once. The length of the CDR3 is 12 residues. V lost 3 bases to trimming and J lost 5 bases, with 9 bases between them. CDR1 is SQVTM, CDR2 ANQGSEA, per germline. Input material: PBMCs. This chain uses TRBV29-1 with TRBJ2-3; D uncertain. The TCR comes from a woman in her twenties or thirties in good health and CMV-seronegative. This CDR3 is CSVEEKVDTQYF. DNA of the CDR3: TGCAGCGTTGAGGAGAAAGTAGATACGCAGTATTTT.